This T cell receptor beta chain emerged from a study of blood T cell repertoires in COVID-19. For the study at large: Spain, Italy and the United States supplied samples that represented acute and convalescent COVID-19. The analysed material was cDNA or gDNA that came from T cells, B-cell-depleted T cells, or PBMCs.

Per the original data handling: Counts of nucleated cells, estimated from reference gene primer amplification, were obtained. Here immunoSEQ multiplex PCR was the method, and the copy in TCRdb shows in-frame clones only, minus some. V and J calls plus clone size are reproduced from that table; the DNA served to infer D and trimming. The table shows 88,000 or so clones, with approximately 86% occurring only once. The table lists this clone with many counts. The DNA is omitted, as the CDR3 cannot be located on it reliably, and the CDR3 follows TCRdb's listing. This TCR came from a man aged 60 to 75 with acute or convalescent COVID-19. The sequenced sample consisted of peripheral blood.

The CDR3 is CASSFGQGNTIYF. The V call is TRBV11-2, the J call TRBJ1-3; no check of the table's D call, TRBD1, against the DNA was made. Germline V gives CDR1 SGHAT, CDR2 FQNNGV. A total of 13 residues make up the CDR3, ends included.